This T cell receptor beta chain was identified during a study of blood T cell repertoires in COVID-19. Germline V lookup: CDR1 SQVTM, CDR2 ANQGSEA. The length of the CDR3 is 11 residues. V was pared by 7 bases and J by 3 bases, with 10 bases between. Method: immunoSEQ multiplex PCR; TCRdb's copy keeps in-frame clones and lacks some. The sample carries fewer than 200,000 clones, around four fifths recorded once. The chain couples TRBV29-1 to TRBJ2-7; D might be TRBD2 (5 bases). The sequencing input was peripheral blood. The sequence derives from a woman between 65 and 79 years old with COVID-19, enrolled during active disease. The CDR3 reads CSGRGYYEQYF. The CDR3 coding sequence is TGCAGCGGTCGGGGTTACTACGAGCAGTACTTC.